The TCR beta chain under discussion was sequenced for a study of shared clonotypes between healthy human individuals. General study results and limits: An anticipated effect of sequencing depth on clonotype sharing among donors was recognized.

Sequenced by immunoSEQ multiplex PCR; TCRdb stores in-frame clones only, minus some. The table has fewer than 350,000 clones, around 86% seen once. This clone was seen a single time. Its specificity is unknown. Per germline, CDR1 SGDLS and CDR2 YYNGEE. CDR3 length equals 12 residues. Trimming took off 4 bases at V and 6 bases at J, with 11 bases between the two ends. The sample was memory CD8+ T cells sorted from blood. The subset is: CD45RO+ cells pooled with CCR7-negative TemRA cells. This TCR derives from a man younger than 35 in good health. The rearrangement joins TRBV9 to TRBJ2-7; D remains ambiguous. In DNA form, the CDR3 reads TGTGCCAGCAGCCCCCGGGTGGGCGAGCAGTACTTC. It specifies CASSPRVGEQYF. The full variable domain, in which reference TRBV9 and TRBJ2-7 provide the parts outside the CDR3, is DSGVTQTPKHLITATGQRVTLRCSPRSGDLSVYWYQQSLDQGLQFLIQYYNGEERAKGNILERFSAQQFPDLHSELNLSSLELGDSALYFCASSPRVGEQYFGPGTRLTVT.